This T cell receptor beta chain was recorded in a study of blood T cell repertoires in COVID-19. As for the study in general: Spain, Italy and the United States supplied samples that represented acute and convalescent COVID-19. Sources were T cells, B-cell-depleted T cells, or PBMCs; the material itself was cDNA or gDNA.

This clone was seen a few times. The CDR3 runs 14 residues. Germline-derived CDR1 and CDR2 are MNHNY and SVGAGI (reference sequence). V shed 5 bases and J 2 bases; nucleotides not matched to a gene: 6. Original processing methods: The authors estimated nucleated cell counts from reference gene primer amplification. The repertoire was sequenced with immunoSEQ multiplex PCR; TCRdb's copy has only in-frame clones and lacks some. V, J and clone size were drawn from that table, and D and trimming were deduced from the DNA. The top ten clones hold roughly 20% of a sample with 20,000 to 25,000 clones, around 70% of them seen once.

The sequence derives from a human donor in a cohort sampled during active or convalescent COVID-19. The chain is built from TRBV6-6 and TRBJ2-7, with TRBD2 matching over 7 bases. Sequenced input: peripheral blood. CDR3 sequence reads: CASSPSGATYEQYF. CDR3 DNA sequence: TGTGCCAGCAGTCCCAGCGGGGCTACCTACGAGCAGTACTTC.